These 14 T cell receptor beta chains were all obtained from the same sample, sequenced in a study of beta chain features in type 1 diabetes. Reverse transcribing all isolated RNA meant expressed TCRB transcripts were sequenced. The repertoire was sequenced with immunoSEQ multiplex PCR; TCRdb's copy has only in-frame clones and lacks some. The table records fewer than 650,000 clones, roughly a sixth of them present only once. The sample taken for sequencing was naive CD4+ T cells from blood. These receptors were obtained from a man younger than 35 in good health.

The chain recombines TRBV28 with TRBJ2-7; D might be TRBD2 (6 bases). The V end was cut by 2 bases, the J end by 2 bases, with 25 bases between. The CDR3 is 19 residues long. The germline V gene encodes CDR1 MDHEN and CDR2 SYDVKM. In DNA form, the CDR3 reads TGTGCCAGCAGTTTAACGGGGCCTGTACGGGAGTCGTTCCCCTACGAGCAGTACTTC. This sequence encodes CASSLTGPVRESFPYEQYF.

There are a few counts of this clone. The chain uses TRBV7-9 and TRBJ1-4; 10 bases align to TRBD1. CDR3 size: 16 residues. Germline V CDR1 and CDR2: SEHNR, FQNEAQ (reference sequence). Trimming at V came to 5 bases and at J to 5 bases, leaving 8 bases not matched to a gene. CDR3 in amino acids: CASSMLRDRGNEKLFF. CDR3 nucleotide sequence: TGTGCCAGCAGCATGCTCCGGGACAGGGGCAATGAAAAACTGTTTTTT.

The sample holds a few counts of this clone. The chain uses TRBV6-1 and TRBJ2-7; D gene unclear. CDR3 length equals 13 residues. The germline V gene has CDR1 MNHNS and CDR2 SASEGT. V dropped 6 bases and J dropped 2 bases, with 11 bases sitting between them. The CDR3 nucleotides are TGTGCCAGCAGGGTCACCAGTCCCTACGAGCAGTACTTC. Amino acid sequence: CASRVTSPYEQYF.

The chain carries TRBV4-3 and TRBJ2-7, with D perhaps given as TRBD1 or TRBD2 (5 bases each). The germline CDR1 and CDR2 sequences are LGHNA and YSLEER. This CDR3 is 15 amino acids long. Trimming removed 0 bases from V and 2 bases from J, with 11 bases in between. This CDR3 reads CASSQDGDVAYEQYF. The CDR3 region has the DNA TGCGCCAGCAGCCAAGATGGGGACGTAGCCTACGAGCAGTACTTC.

This rearrangement joins TRBV28 to TRBJ2-5, with a tentative D call TRBD1 (5 bases). Trimming stripped 6 bases from V and 3 bases from J, with 8 bases between. CDR3 length equals 12 residues. From germline, CDR1 is MDHEN and CDR2 SYDVKM. The CDR3: CASSRVKETQYF. The CDR3 nucleotides are TGTGCCAGCAGCAGGGTAAAAGAGACCCAGTACTTC.

CDR3 coding DNA: TGTGCCAGCAGTTTAAGGTTTGAGGGGTCAGGGAGCACTGAAGCTTTCTTT. Its protein product is CASSLRFEGSGSTEAFF. This chain links TRBV27 with TRBJ1-1, with a possible D match to TRBD1 (5 bases). Trimming left V 2 bases short and J 4 bases short, with 20 bases between. Germline CDR1 reads MNHEY; CDR2 reads SMNVEV (reference sequence). The CDR3 is 17 amino acids.

This sequence joins TRBV7-2 and TRBJ1-5, with D uncertain. Per germline, CDR1 SGHTA and CDR2 FQGNSA. The CDR3 is 14 residues long. The germline V and J ends were trimmed by 2 bases and 2 bases, with 7 bases remaining between them. CDR3 nucleotide sequence: TGTGCCAGCAGCTTACGCGGTGGCAATCAGCCCCAGCATTTT. This sequence encodes CASSLRGGNQPQHF.

This chain links TRBV25-1 with TRBJ1-3; the D is unclear. V shed 10 bases and J shed 0 bases, with 10 bases lying between them. Germline CDR1 reads MGHDK; CDR2 reads SYGVNS. The CDR3 consists of 13 residues. DNA of the CDR3: TGTGCCACCAGGCTTCTCTCTGGAAACACCATATATTTT. Translating gives CATRLLSGNTIYF.

This chain connects TRBV7-7 to TRBJ2-5, with 10 bases identical to TRBD1. V lost 4 bases, J lost 4 bases, and 9 bases stayed unmatched. CDR3 size: 16 residues. Germline CDR1 SSHAT, CDR2 FNYEAQ (reference sequence). CDR3 sequence reads: CASSSLTGGAGETQYF. Here the CDR3 DNA reads TGTGCCAGCAGCTCGTTGACAGGGGGCGCGGGAGAGACCCAGTACTTC.

This clone was seen a few times. The J gene is TRBJ2-2, the V gene TRBV9; TRBD1 matches at 8 bases. The J segment lost 5 bases and the V segment lost 0 bases, leaving 6 bases of the junction unmatched. The CDR3 contains 16 residues. The germline gives CDR1 SGDLS, CDR2 YYNGEE. The CDR3 nucleotides read TGTGCCAGCAGCGTAGAGGGGGACAGGAGGACCGGGGAGCTGTTTTTT. Encoded protein: CASSVEGDRRTGELFF.

The rearrangement joins TRBV11-2 to TRBJ1-1; 9 bases line up with TRBD1. Trimming took 8 bases from V and 1 from J; bases not matched to a gene: 11. The CDR3 runs to 16 residues. Germline V lookup: CDR1 SGHAT, CDR2 FQNNGV. CDR3 sequence: CASSRVGTGTNTEAFF. The CDR3, as DNA: TGTGCCAGCTCAAGAGTTGGGACAGGGACGAACACTGAAGCTTTCTTT.

V is TRBV6-1 and J is TRBJ2-7; 8 bases match TRBD1. Germline CDR1 reads MNHNS; CDR2 reads SASEGT. The CDR3 is made up of 14 amino acids. Losses at the gene ends were 6 bases for V and 5 bases for J; bases not matched to a gene: 9. The CDR3, as DNA: TGTGCCAGCAGGGAGGGACAGGTGCGGAACGAGCAGTACTTC. It is translated as CASREGQVRNEQYF.

This clone was picked up a small number of times. The identical CDR3 is also encoded by other nucleotide sequences in the sample. V gene TRBV18 combines with J gene TRBJ2-3; D gene ambiguous. Trimming left V 3 bases short and J 6 bases short, with 10 bases between. This CDR3 contains 13 residues. The V gene's germline CDR1 is KGHSH and CDR2 LQKENI. The CDR3, as DNA: TGTGCCAGCTCACCGGGGTCCACGGATACGCAGTATTTT. This translates into CASSPGSTDTQYF.

This clone was observed a few times. This chain uses TRBV28 with TRBJ2-7; the D call may be TRBD1 or TRBD2 (5 bases each). Per germline, CDR1 MDHEN and CDR2 SYDVKM. CDR3 size: 16 residues. The germline V and J ends were trimmed by 2 bases and 1 base, with 15 bases remaining between them. CDR3 DNA sequence: TGTGCCAGCAGTTTAGGTATCTGGGGGAGATCCTACGAGCAGTACTTC. The encoded protein is CASSLGIWGRSYEQYF. Drawing the rest from reference TRBV28 and TRBJ2-7, the complete variable domain is DVKVTQSSRYLVKRTGEKVFLECVQDMDHENMFWYRQDPGLGLRLIYFSYDVKMKEKGDIPEGYSVSREKKERFSLILESASTNQTSMYLCASSLGIWGRSYEQYFGPGTRLTVT.